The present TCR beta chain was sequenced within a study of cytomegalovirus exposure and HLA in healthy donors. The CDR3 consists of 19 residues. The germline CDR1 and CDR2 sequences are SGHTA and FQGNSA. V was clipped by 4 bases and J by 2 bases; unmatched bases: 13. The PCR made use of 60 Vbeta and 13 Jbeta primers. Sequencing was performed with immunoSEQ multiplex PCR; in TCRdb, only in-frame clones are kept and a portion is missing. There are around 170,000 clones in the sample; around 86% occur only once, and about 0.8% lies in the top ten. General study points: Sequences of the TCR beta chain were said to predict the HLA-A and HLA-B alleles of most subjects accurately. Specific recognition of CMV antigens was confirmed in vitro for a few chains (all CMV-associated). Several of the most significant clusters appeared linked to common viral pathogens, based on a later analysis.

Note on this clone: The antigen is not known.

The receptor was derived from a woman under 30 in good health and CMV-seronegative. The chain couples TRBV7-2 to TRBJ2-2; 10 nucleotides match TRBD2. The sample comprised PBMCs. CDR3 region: CASSSRFTGTSENTGELFF. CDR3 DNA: TGTGCCAGCAGCTCCCGATTTACCGGGACTAGCGAAAACACCGGGGAGCTGTTTTTT. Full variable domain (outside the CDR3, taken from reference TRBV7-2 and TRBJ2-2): GAGVSQSPSNKVTEKGKDVELRCDPISGHTALYWYRQSLGQGLEFLIYFQGNSAPDKSGLPSDRFSAERTGGSVSTLTIQRTQQEDSAVYLCASSSRFTGTSENTGELFFGEGSRLTVL.